These T cell receptor beta chains were read from a single sample in a study of shared T cell receptors in the human thymus. TCRdb's table, derived via immunoSEQ multiplex PCR, lists solely in-frame clones and lacks some. The table shows about 730,000 clones, with approximately 83% occurring only once. This sample also belongs to another study, concerning human thymus T cells.

The sample taken for sequencing was thymocytes. The source of these receptors is a girl younger than two with a congenital heart defect. CDR3s include the opening cysteine and the closing phenylalanine or tryptophan. The D gene is left open where the match is weak. A row's size may be missing; if present it is once, few, many or a size class.

CDR3nt | CDR3aa | abundance | v_gene | d_gene | j_gene
TGTGCCAGCAGCGGGGGGACTAGCGGGGGGTCCCCACCCCGGGTGGAGACCCAGTACTTC | CASSGGTSGGSPPRVETQYF | few | TRBV5-4 | TRBD2 | TRBJ2-5
TGTGCCATCAGCAGTACTAGCGGGGGAACCATTCTTTACACAGATACGCAGTATTTT | CAISSTSGGTILYTDTQYF | NA | TRBV10-3 | TRBD2 | TRBJ2-3
TGTGCCAGCAGCGTCAAAGCCCGGGACAGGGAGTCTCGGGACTATGGCTACACCTTC | CASSVKARDRESRDYGYTF | NA | TRBV9 | TRBD1 | TRBJ1-2
TGTGCCTGGAGTAGGCATCGTGGGAGACCCTCCCCCTACGAGCAGTACTTC | CAWSRHRGRPSPYEQYF | NA | TRBV30 | NA | TRBJ2-7
TGTGCCAGCAACCCGACTAGCGGGGAATACAATGAGCAGTTCTTC | CASNPTSGEYNEQFF | NA | TRBV6-5 | TRBD2 | TRBJ2-1
TGTGCCAGCAGCAGCCAACAGGGGCGGGATAATTCACCCCTCCACTTT | CASSSQQGRDNSPLHF | NA | TRBV28 | TRBD1 | TRBJ1-6
TGTGCCAGCAGTCGAGGCCCACCCGTCGGGGGGGGCTACACCTTC | CASSRGPPVGGGYTF | NA | TRBV6-6 | NA | TRBJ1-2
TGTGCCAGCAGCTTAGGACAGATGAACACTGAAGCTTTCTTT | CASSLGQMNTEAFF | NA | TRBV7-6 | NA | TRBJ1-1
TGTGCCAGTAGTATTCAGACCGGGACAGGGGTCTTCTATGGCTACACCTTC | CASSIQTGTGVFYGYTF | NA | TRBV19 | TRBD1 | TRBJ1-2
TGTGCCAGCAGCGTAGACACGGGACAGGGAAACAAGACCCAGTACTTC | CASSVDTGQGNKTQYF | NA | TRBV9 | TRBD1 | TRBJ2-5
TGTGCCAGCAGTTTGGGGGCAAAGGGAAAGGAGTCGTACACCGGGGAGCTGTTTTTT | CASSLGAKGKESYTGELFF | NA | TRBV28 | NA | TRBJ2-2
TGTGCCAGCAATTCTCGGGTGAACACTGAAGCTTTCTTT | CASNSRVNTEAFF | NA | TRBV7-8 | NA | TRBJ1-1
TGTGCCAGCAGCTCCGAGAAACCAGGGTGGGGCTACACCTTC | CASSSEKPGWGYTF | NA | TRBV5-4 | NA | TRBJ1-2
TGTGCCAGCAGTTTATGCGGAAGAAGGAGCGCCCGGGAGACCCAGTACTTC | CASSLCGRRSARETQYF | NA | TRBV28 | NA | TRBJ2-5
TGTGCCAGCAGTGAATACGGTGAAGACACTGAAGCTTTCTTT | CASSEYGEDTEAFF | NA | TRBV2 | NA | TRBJ1-1
TGTGCCAGCAGCCTCGGGACTAGCGGGGGGTTTTATGAGCAGTTCTTC | CASSLGTSGGFYEQFF | NA | TRBV5-4 | TRBD2 | TRBJ2-1
TGTGCCAGCAGCTTACACAGGGGCCGGATATGGGGCTACACCTTC | CASSLHRGRIWGYTF | NA | TRBV7-9 | TRBD1 | TRBJ1-2
TGCGCCAGCAGTGGACTGAATGAAAAACTGTTTTTT | CASSGLNEKLFF | NA | TRBV10-1 | NA | TRBJ1-4
TGCGCCAGCAGCCAGATAGCGGGGGGGCCGACAGATACGCAGTATTTT | CASSQIAGGPTDTQYF | NA | TRBV4-1 | TRBD2 | TRBJ2-3
TGCGCCAGCAGCCAAGGGACAGGGGGATCGGGCACAGATACGCAGTATTTT | CASSQGTGGSGTDTQYF | NA | TRBV4-3 | TRBD1 | TRBJ2-3
TGTGCCAGCAGCGTATCCCGGGATGAGCAGTTCTTC | CASSVSRDEQFF | NA | TRBV11-2 | NA | TRBJ2-1
TGTGCCAGCTCACCACCGAAGGGATCGAGGAGGACTGAAGCTTTCTTT | CASSPPKGSRRTEAFF | NA | TRBV18 | NA | TRBJ1-1
TGTGCCAGCAGCCCGCAGGACAGGGTCGAAGACGAGCAGTACTTC | CASSPQDRVEDEQYF | NA | TRBV9 | TRBD1 | TRBJ2-7
TGTGCCAGCAGCTTTGGTCAGGGGGATAACTATGGCTACACCTTC | CASSFGQGDNYGYTF | NA | TRBV7-6 | TRBD1 | TRBJ1-2
TGTGCCAGCAGCTTCGAAGACGGGACTGGAAACACCATATATTTT | CASSFEDGTGNTIYF | NA | TRBV7-2 | NA | TRBJ1-3
TGTGCCAGCAGCTTAACTCCGGCGGGGGCGACCTACGAGCAGTACTTC | CASSLTPAGATYEQYF | NA | TRBV7-2 | NA | TRBJ2-7
TGTGCCAGCTCACCAGAACAGGGGGCTCCTTCCTACGAGCAGTACTTC | CASSPEQGAPSYEQYF | NA | TRBV18 | TRBD1 | TRBJ2-7
TGTGCCAGCAGCTTAGGGACAGGGGTTTATCAGCCCCAGCATTTT | CASSLGTGVYQPQHF | NA | TRBV7-2 | TRBD1 | TRBJ1-5
TGTGCCTGGAGGGAGGAGGAAGATCAGCCCCAGCATTTT | CAWREEEDQPQHF | few | TRBV30 | NA | TRBJ1-5
TGTGCCACCAACGGAAGGGGGCACGAGCAGTACTTC | CATNGRGHEQYF | NA | TRBV2 | TRBD1 | TRBJ2-7
TGCAGCGTCCCGGGACAGGGAGGTGGCTACACCTTC | CSVPGQGGGYTF | once | TRBV29-1 | TRBD1 | TRBJ1-2
TGTGCCAGCACCACCGATGGGAGACAGGGAACAGGCCGTTTCTATGGCTACACCTTC | CASTTDGRQGTGRFYGYTF | few | TRBV5-4 | TRBD1 | TRBJ1-2
TGTGCCAGCAGTTACTTAGGGGTGTTTGGCTACACCTTC | CASSYLGVFGYTF | NA | TRBV6-5 | NA | TRBJ1-2
TGTGCCAGCAGCCTCCGACAGGGACCCTACGAGCAGTACTTC | CASSLRQGPYEQYF | NA | TRBV5-6 | TRBD1 | TRBJ2-7
TGTGCCACCAGCAGAGATCGGAAGCAGGAACCCTATGGCTACACCTTC | CATSRDRKQEPYGYTF | NA | TRBV15 | NA | TRBJ1-2
TGTGCCAGCAGTTCAAATGAAACAGGGGAGGTTCATGAAAAACTGTTTTTT | CASSSNETGEVHEKLFF | NA | TRBV28 | TRBD1 | TRBJ1-4
TGCGCCAGCAGCCAAGAAGCTAGCTCCTACGAGCAGTACTTC | CASSQEASSYEQYF | NA | TRBV4-3 | NA | TRBJ2-7
TGCAGCGTTGGGGAGCGGAGGGGCTACACCTTC | CSVGERRGYTF | NA | TRBV29-1 | NA | TRBJ1-2
TGCGCCAGCAGCCCGGGGGGACTAGCGGACCTACCGTACTACGAGCAGTACTTC | CASSPGGLADLPYYEQYF | once | TRBV5-1 | TRBD2 | TRBJ2-7
TGTGCCAGAAGTCGTCTAGCGGGGGGGCGCAATGAGCAGTTCTTC | CARSRLAGGRNEQFF | few | TRBV5-3 | TRBD2 | TRBJ2-1
TGTGCCAGTAATCCCAGGGGGACCAACACTGAAGCTTTCTTT | CASNPRGTNTEAFF | NA | TRBV19 | TRBD1 | TRBJ1-1
TGTGCCAGCAGCCAAGGGGAGGGGAGCTACGAGCAGTACTTC | CASSQGEGSYEQYF | NA | TRBV14 | TRBD2 | TRBJ2-7
TGTGCCAGCAGTGAACCACCACGGGACAGGGGTACAGATACGCAGTATTTT | CASSEPPRDRGTDTQYF | NA | TRBV25-1 | TRBD1 | TRBJ2-3
TGCGCCAGCAGCTTGGAGGGGAACCCTAACTATGGCTACACCTTC | CASSLEGNPNYGYTF | NA | TRBV5-1 | NA | TRBJ1-2
TGTGCCAGCAGCCCCAGCCGGGGTCCTGAGACCCAGTACTTC | CASSPSRGPETQYF | NA | TRBV7-2 | NA | TRBJ2-5
TGTGCCAGCAGCTCCAAAAAGGACAGGGTTTCGGACAATGAGCAGTTCTTC | CASSSKKDRVSDNEQFF | NA | TRBV7-2 | TRBD1 | TRBJ2-1
TGTGCCAGCAGCTTTTTTCAGGGCAGTTCACCCCTCCACTTT | CASSFFQGSSPLHF | NA | TRBV7-3 | NA | TRBJ1-6
TGTGCCAGCAGCCCAGATTTAGCGGGGCCTTTGGGGGAGCTGTTTTTT | CASSPDLAGPLGELFF | NA | TRBV5-4 | TRBD2 | TRBJ2-2
TGTGCCAGCAGCTTAGACGACAGGGGGCATCAGCCCCAGCATTTT | CASSLDDRGHQPQHF | NA | TRBV7-2 | TRBD1 | TRBJ1-5
TGTGCCAGCCAAATCACTGACGGACACTTCGAAAATTCACCCCTCCACTTT | CASQITDGHFENSPLHF | few | TRBV28 | NA | TRBJ1-6
TGTGCCAGCAGCCCCAGGTGGGTCCGCAGGACTGAAGCTTTCTTT | CASSPRWVRRTEAFF | NA | TRBV11-1 | NA | TRBJ1-1
TGTGCCAGCAGCTTTACTCAGGACAGGGGAATGAGGAACACTGAAGCTTTCTTT | CASSFTQDRGMRNTEAFF | NA | TRBV5-8 | TRBD1 | TRBJ1-1
TGTGCCAGTAGTCAAATAGCGGGGGGACCTTACAAAAACATTCAGTACTTC | CASSQIAGGPYKNIQYF | few | TRBV19 | TRBD2 | TRBJ2-4
TGTGCCAGCAGTTACGATAACCAACAGGGGATGTGGACCTTC | CASSYDNQQGMWTF | NA | TRBV6-5 | TRBD1 | TRBJ1-2
TGTGCCAGCAGCTTAGTTGGGGAACTAGACAATGAGCAGTTCTTC | CASSLVGELDNEQFF | NA | TRBV11-1 | NA | TRBJ2-1